This record covers a single T cell receptor (beta chain). Its cognate antigen has yet to be identified. Per-nucleotide qualities are absent, and no much larger clonotype sits a single base away. Collaborating institutions collected whole blood in K2EDTA tubes following their own protocols. For TCRbeta analysis, collaborators shipped samples in one of three forms: frozen whole blood, isolated PBMCs, or DNA extracted from either of those sample types. There are 13 amino acids in the CDR3, from cysteine to phenylalanine inclusive. CDR3 DNA is the only sequence kept; it has 39 bases, read in frame from the first base. Based on the germline V gene, the CDR1 and CDR2 sequences are MDHEN and SYDVKM. V is clipped by 5 bases and J by 3 bases, and the sequence between their germline boundaries is 11 bases long. TCRbeta CDR3 regions were amplified from genomic DNA by means of the immunoSEQ Assay, a bias-controlled multiplex PCR. As for the authors' bioinformatics: Nucleated cell counts per sample were estimated from amplification of reference gene primers within the assay. Sequence reads were collapsed and filtered to measure the absolute abundance of every unique TCRbeta CDR3 rearrangement. Productive Simpson clonality was computed per sample as the square root of Simpson's diversity index over productive rearrangements. TCRdb took this table from immuneACCESS and kept in-frame rearrangements with V and J called. Such tables lack part of the clones; where checked against another copy, unresolved V genes explain under half of the gap, and the rest is unexplained. The V and J calls and the clone size are those of that table, but D and trimming were determined from the DNA. The sample table shows 70,000 to 85,000 clones, and roughly 78% are seen once. The top ten clones comprise roughly a fifth of the sample.

These data come from a study of blood T cell repertoires in COVID-19 (dated by TCRdb to 2019 to 2021). Study-wide context: The collaborator samples originated in the United States, Italy and Spain and spanned the acute and convalescent phases of COVID-19. The material from the prospective study consisted of cDNA or gDNA derived from T cells, B-cell-depleted T cells, or PBMCs. Subjects who had been exposed to COVID-19, were actively infected with it, or had recovered from it provided the deeply sampled blood TCRbeta repertoires that made up the dataset. The repertoires were made available in a free public database intended to serve as a resource for research on the immune response to SARS-CoV-2. The samples were drawn from two sources: the first 160 participants of the ongoing ImmuneRACE study, and some 1,300 subjects contributed by 6 global collaborators. Sample metadata almost always included a de-identified subject ID, COVID-19 status, age in years and sex. HLA class I and class II types, where available, came from metadata supplied by the sample provider rather than from assay-based typing. The paper as a whole reports these results and caveats: Clinical and demographic metadata were provided uncurated, with the amount varying by source and participant.

Specimen: peripheral blood. The rearranged segments are TRBV28 and TRBJ2-7, and possibly TRBD1, on 5 matching bases. This clonotype was sampled from a human donor in a cohort sampled during active COVID-19. CDR3 loop: CASSTLTVYEQYF. The DNA is as follows: TGTGCCAGCAGTACCTTGACAGTCTACGAGCAGTACTTC.